These T cell receptor beta chains were read from a single sample in a study of blood T cell repertoires in COVID-19. Only in-frame clones appear in the TCRdb table, and some are missing; sequencing was by immunoSEQ multiplex PCR. In the table there are 200,000 or so clones, around 80% of which are singletons. The source material was peripheral blood. The receptors come from a human donor with acute or convalescent COVID-19. The donor label of this sample is uncertain. Both conserved end residues are part of each CDR3. Clone size is stated in some rows and not others, as once, few, many or a class when expanded.

v_call: TRBV28; clone_size: many; cdr3_length: 14; j_call: TRBJ2-2; cdr3_aa: CASKAAIPTGELFF
v_call: TRBV30; clone_size: NA; cdr3_length: 13; j_call: TRBJ1-5; cdr3_aa: CAWTTAGGQPQHF
v_call: TRBV19; clone_size: NA; cdr3_length: 17; j_call: TRBJ2-3; cdr3_aa: CASSIGGGLAGGDTQYF
v_call: TRBV15; clone_size: NA; cdr3_length: 17; j_call: TRBJ2-3; cdr3_aa: CATSRARRGQGTDTQYF
v_call: TRBV29-1; clone_size: once; cdr3_length: 13; j_call: TRBJ2-7; cdr3_aa: CSAGLAGAYEQYF
v_call: TRBV9; clone_size: NA; cdr3_length: 15; j_call: TRBJ2-2; cdr3_aa: CASSASGKNTGELFF
v_call: TRBV7-2; clone_size: NA; cdr3_length: 14; j_call: TRBJ1-4; cdr3_aa: CASSFDRGGEKLFF
v_call: TRBV7-2; clone_size: NA; cdr3_length: 12; j_call: TRBJ2-7; cdr3_aa: CASSPAVWEQYF
v_call: TRBV7-9; clone_size: NA; cdr3_length: 14; j_call: TRBJ1-6; cdr3_aa: CASSLSYSSSPLHF
v_call: TRBV30; clone_size: few; cdr3_length: 11; j_call: TRBJ2-7; cdr3_aa: CAWGQSYEQYF
v_call: TRBV5-4; clone_size: once; cdr3_length: 14; j_call: TRBJ2-7; cdr3_aa: CASSLGSRGYEQYF
v_call: TRBV18; clone_size: NA; cdr3_length: 14; j_call: TRBJ1-6; cdr3_aa: CASSTGTGDSPLHF
v_call: TRBV19; clone_size: NA; cdr3_length: 13; j_call: TRBJ1-4; cdr3_aa: CASSEVINEKLFF
v_call: TRBV7-5; clone_size: NA; cdr3_length: 15; j_call: TRBJ2-5; cdr3_aa: CVRSCFGSLQETQYF
v_call: TRBV5-4; clone_size: NA; cdr3_length: 15; j_call: TRBJ2-2; cdr3_aa: CASSPAPGLAGELFF
v_call: TRBV6-2/TRBV6-3; clone_size: NA; cdr3_length: 15; j_call: TRBJ2-1; cdr3_aa: CASSYSGGGYNEQFF
v_call: TRBV6-4; clone_size: NA; cdr3_length: 15; j_call: TRBJ2-5; cdr3_aa: CASSKLGAPGETQYF
v_call: TRBV24-1; clone_size: NA; cdr3_length: 16; j_call: TRBJ2-1; cdr3_aa: CATSEMTGGLYNEQFF
v_call: TRBV9; clone_size: NA; cdr3_length: 15; j_call: TRBJ2-7; cdr3_aa: CASSPTLDSGYEQYF
v_call: TRBV5-1; clone_size: NA; cdr3_length: 15; j_call: TRBJ2-7; cdr3_aa: CASSLVTGGPSEQYF
v_call: TRBV10-2; clone_size: NA; cdr3_length: 14; j_call: TRBJ1-2; cdr3_aa: CASSESPGVHGYTF
v_call: TRBV6-5; clone_size: NA; cdr3_length: 16; j_call: TRBJ2-7; cdr3_aa: CASSSISGTGIYEQYF
v_call: TRBV19; clone_size: NA; cdr3_length: 13; j_call: TRBJ1-2; cdr3_aa: CASSRGLNYGYTF
v_call: TRBV27; clone_size: NA; cdr3_length: 13; j_call: TRBJ2-3; cdr3_aa: CASSFGRGDTQYF
v_call: TRBV21-1; clone_size: NA; cdr3_length: 18; j_call: TRBJ2-3; cdr3_aa: CASSKGTRLVPSTDTQYF
v_call: TRBV29-1; clone_size: NA; cdr3_length: 15; j_call: TRBJ1-1; cdr3_aa: CSVESTGDRNTEAFF
v_call: TRBV18; clone_size: NA; cdr3_length: 15; j_call: TRBJ1-1; cdr3_aa: CASSPKEGVNTEAFF
v_call: TRBV27; clone_size: once; cdr3_length: 13; j_call: TRBJ2-3; cdr3_aa: CASRVQGADTQYF
v_call: TRBV7-9; clone_size: few; cdr3_length: 16; j_call: TRBJ1-3; cdr3_aa: CASSGRDRHSGNTIYF
v_call: TRBV2; clone_size: NA; cdr3_length: 16; j_call: TRBJ2-5; cdr3_aa: CASSPRLAGVGETQYF
v_call: TRBV24-1; clone_size: NA; cdr3_length: 13; j_call: TRBJ2-3; cdr3_aa: CATSGGGLDTQYF
v_call: TRBV18; clone_size: NA; cdr3_length: 16; j_call: TRBJ1-5; cdr3_aa: CASSPQTGGRDQPQHF
v_call: TRBV5-6; clone_size: NA; cdr3_length: 17; j_call: TRBJ1-2; cdr3_aa: CASSPFGQKVFRYGYTF
v_call: TRBV6-5; clone_size: once; cdr3_length: 15; j_call: TRBJ1-5; cdr3_aa: CASSYAQDSNQPQHF
v_call: TRBV11-3; clone_size: NA; cdr3_length: 14; j_call: TRBJ2-1; cdr3_aa: CASSTGTEYNEQFF
v_call: TRBV19; clone_size: once; cdr3_length: 15; j_call: TRBJ1-5; cdr3_aa: CASSPRIPSNQPQHF
v_call: TRBV28; clone_size: NA; cdr3_length: 14; j_call: TRBJ1-1; cdr3_aa: CASTSGGWDTEAFF
v_call: TRBV6-5; clone_size: NA; cdr3_length: 15; j_call: TRBJ2-5; cdr3_aa: CASSYGRGRGETQYF
v_call: TRBV4-2; clone_size: NA; cdr3_length: 19; j_call: TRBJ2-3; cdr3_aa: CASSQEEGAGDQGTDTQYF
v_call: TRBV5-1; clone_size: NA; cdr3_length: 14; j_call: TRBJ2-3; cdr3_aa: CASSPDSGKDTQYF
v_call: TRBV24-1; clone_size: NA; cdr3_length: 15; j_call: TRBJ2-2; cdr3_aa: CATSDATYGDGELFF
v_call: TRBV6-5; clone_size: few; cdr3_length: 14; j_call: TRBJ1-2; cdr3_aa: CASSQQHGDYGYTF
v_call: TRBV11-2; clone_size: once; cdr3_length: 15; j_call: TRBJ2-1; cdr3_aa: CASSLASSSPNEQFF
v_call: TRBV19; clone_size: NA; cdr3_length: 14; j_call: TRBJ2-1; cdr3_aa: CASSIGGTHNEQFF
v_call: TRBV19; clone_size: NA; cdr3_length: 14; j_call: TRBJ1-4; cdr3_aa: CASIPGGPGEKLFF
v_call: TRBV7-2; clone_size: once; cdr3_length: 14; j_call: TRBJ1-1; cdr3_aa: CASSRDRLNTEAFF
v_call: TRBV2; clone_size: once; cdr3_length: 15; j_call: TRBJ1-6; cdr3_aa: CASSDDRGGGSPLHF
v_call: TRBV2; clone_size: NA; cdr3_length: 19; j_call: TRBJ2-3; cdr3_aa: CASSDPGLAGEGSTDTQYF
v_call: TRBV28; clone_size: NA; cdr3_length: 13; j_call: TRBJ1-1; cdr3_aa: CASQRGQVSEAFF
v_call: TRBV12-1; clone_size: few; cdr3_length: 18; j_call: TRBJ2-5; cdr3_aa: CASSFRAPTSGYQETQYF
v_call: TRBV11-2; clone_size: NA; cdr3_length: 16; j_call: TRBJ2-2; cdr3_aa: CASRPRGGVITGELFF
v_call: TRBV5-1; clone_size: once; cdr3_length: 16; j_call: TRBJ2-7; cdr3_aa: CASSLAGRAEPRGQYF